This is a list of T cell receptor beta chains from one sample in a study of cytomegalovirus exposure and HLA in healthy donors. Clones were sequenced by immunoSEQ multiplex PCR, and TCRdb holds only the in-frame ones, with some missing. This table has 80,000 to 100,000 clones, roughly 87% appearing once. The sequenced material came from PBMCs. These receptors were collected from a young man in good health and CMV-seropositive. CDR3s include the opening cysteine and the closing phenylalanine or tryptophan. Fields, in order: clone size, D gene, V gene, J gene, CDR3 DNA, CDR3 protein. D genes are given only for firm matches. Only some rows state a clone size, as once, few, many or a class for expanded clones.

clone size: NA
D gene: TRBD2
V gene: TRBV7-2
J gene: TRBJ2-7
CDR3 DNA: TGTGCCAGCGGTATCTCGGGGGGCTACGAGCAGTACTTC
CDR3 protein: CASGISGGYEQYF

clone size: NA
D gene: TRBD2
V gene: TRBV13
J gene: TRBJ2-3
CDR3 DNA: TGTGCCAGCAGCCTCCCTAGTTTGGGGGGGGCAGATACGCAGTATTTT
CDR3 protein: CASSLPSLGGADTQYF

clone size: NA
D gene: TRBD1
V gene: TRBV5-1
J gene: TRBJ2-7
CDR3 DNA: TGCGCCAGCAGCTTTGGACAGGGCTTCGAGCAGTACTTC
CDR3 protein: CASSFGQGFEQYF

clone size: NA
D gene: NA
V gene: TRBV5-1
J gene: TRBJ2-5
CDR3 DNA: TGCGCCAGTGCGGGACAGCCCGGCGAGACCCAGTACTTC
CDR3 protein: CASAGQPGETQYF

clone size: NA
D gene: NA
V gene: TRBV20-1
J gene: TRBJ2-3
CDR3 DNA: TGCAGTGCCTCGGTGGCAGATACGCAGTATTTT
CDR3 protein: CSASVADTQYF

clone size: NA
D gene: TRBD2
V gene: TRBV18
J gene: TRBJ2-7
CDR3 DNA: TGTGCCAGCTCTCTGACTAGCGGGAGGGTTCTGCCCGAGCAGTACTTC
CDR3 protein: CASSLTSGRVLPEQYF

clone size: NA
D gene: NA
V gene: TRBV10-2
J gene: TRBJ2-3
CDR3 DNA: TGCGCCAGCATGGGTAGCGGCACAGATACGCAGTATTTT
CDR3 protein: CASMGSGTDTQYF

clone size: NA
D gene: TRBD2
V gene: TRBV7-9
J gene: TRBJ2-1
CDR3 DNA: TGTGCCAGCAGCCCTAAAACTAGCGGATATTACAATGAGCAGTTCTTC
CDR3 protein: CASSPKTSGYYNEQFF

clone size: few
D gene: TRBD2
V gene: TRBV6-5
J gene: TRBJ2-1
CDR3 DNA: TGTGCCAGCAGTTCCTTAAAGCGGGGGGGCCTTCATGAGCAGTTCTTC
CDR3 protein: CASSSLKRGGLHEQFF

clone size: NA
D gene: TRBD1
V gene: TRBV7-2
J gene: TRBJ1-5
CDR3 DNA: TGTGCCAGCAGCGGACAGGGGGGAAGCAATCAGCCCCAGCATTTT
CDR3 protein: CASSGQGGSNQPQHF

clone size: once
D gene: TRBD1
V gene: TRBV25-1
J gene: TRBJ1-1
CDR3 DNA: TGTGCCAGCATCCGACAGGGGACGGACGTAGCTTTCTTT
CDR3 protein: CASIRQGTDVAFF

clone size: NA
D gene: TRBD1
V gene: TRBV15
J gene: TRBJ1-5
CDR3 DNA: TGTGCCACCAGCAGAGGTAGACAGGGGGGTCAGCCCCAGCATTTT
CDR3 protein: CATSRGRQGGQPQHF

clone size: once
D gene: TRBD1
V gene: TRBV4-1
J gene: TRBJ1-2
CDR3 DNA: TGCGCCAGCAGCCCGGGACAGGGGGTCGGTGATGGCTACACCTTC
CDR3 protein: CASSPGQGVGDGYTF

clone size: NA
D gene: NA
V gene: TRBV25-1
J gene: TRBJ2-7
CDR3 DNA: TGTGCCAGCAGTGACATCCAATACGAGCAGTACTTC
CDR3 protein: CASSDIQYEQYF

clone size: NA
D gene: NA
V gene: TRBV10-2
J gene: TRBJ1-5
CDR3 DNA: TGCGCCAGCACCCCGGTGGGGAACAGGCCCTCTCAGGGTCAGCCCCAGCATTTT
CDR3 protein: CASTPVGNRPSQGQPQHF

clone size: few
D gene: NA
V gene: TRBV5-6
J gene: TRBJ2-7
CDR3 DNA: TGTGCCAGCAGCTCAGGGCAGGGTGATCCCTACGAGCAGTACTTC
CDR3 protein: CASSSGQGDPYEQYF

clone size: NA
D gene: TRBD1
V gene: TRBV13
J gene: TRBJ1-5
CDR3 DNA: TGTGCCAGCAGCTTAGGAAGGGGGCGTCAGCCCCAGCATTTT
CDR3 protein: CASSLGRGRQPQHF

clone size: NA
D gene: TRBD2
V gene: TRBV9
J gene: TRBJ2-7
CDR3 DNA: TGTGCCAGCAGCCCCCAGACTAGCAGCTACGAGCAGTACTTC
CDR3 protein: CASSPQTSSYEQYF

clone size: NA
D gene: NA
V gene: TRBV20-1
J gene: TRBJ2-5
CDR3 DNA: TGCAGTGCTATACTCGGGGAGACCCAGTACTTC
CDR3 protein: CSAILGETQYF

clone size: NA
D gene: NA
V gene: TRBV27
J gene: TRBJ2-7
CDR3 DNA: TGTGCCAGCAAGCCTTTGGGGCCCTACGAGCAGTACTTC
CDR3 protein: CASKPLGPYEQYF

clone size: NA
D gene: TRBD1
V gene: TRBV19
J gene: TRBJ2-1
CDR3 DNA: TGTGCCAGTAGCGGGGACAGGGGTCCCTACAATGAGCAGTTCTTC
CDR3 protein: CASSGDRGPYNEQFF

clone size: once
D gene: TRBD2
V gene: TRBV4-2
J gene: TRBJ2-1
CDR3 DNA: TGTGCCAGCAGCCAACTTAGCGGGCAAGACTACAATGAGCAGTTCTTC
CDR3 protein: CASSQLSGQDYNEQFF

clone size: NA
D gene: TRBD2
V gene: TRBV9
J gene: TRBJ2-1
CDR3 DNA: TGTGCCAGCAGCGCTAGCGGGGACGCCTACAATGAGCAGTTCTTC
CDR3 protein: CASSASGDAYNEQFF

clone size: NA
D gene: NA
V gene: TRBV7-8
J gene: TRBJ2-7
CDR3 DNA: TGTGCCAGCAGCTGGACCGGGGGTCGCTCCTACGAGCAGTACTTC
CDR3 protein: CASSWTGGRSYEQYF

clone size: NA
D gene: TRBD1
V gene: TRBV5-1
J gene: TRBJ1-4
CDR3 DNA: TGCGCCAGCAGCCCGACAGGGGGGTTAGGTAATGAAAAACTGTTTTTT
CDR3 protein: CASSPTGGLGNEKLFF

clone size: many
D gene: TRBD1
V gene: TRBV27
J gene: TRBJ2-7
CDR3 DNA: TGTGCCAGCAGTTTATTAGGGACAGGGGTGAGCGAGCAGTACTTC
CDR3 protein: CASSLLGTGVSEQYF

clone size: NA
D gene: TRBD2
V gene: TRBV5-8
J gene: TRBJ2-3
CDR3 DNA: TGTGCCAGCAAAGTCGGGGGGGGCACAGATACGCAGTATTTT
CDR3 protein: CASKVGGGTDTQYF

clone size: NA
D gene: TRBD1
V gene: TRBV2
J gene: TRBJ1-6
CDR3 DNA: TGTGCCAGCAGCGGGGACAGGGGGCTTCGTTCACCCCTCCACTTT
CDR3 protein: CASSGDRGLRSPLHF

clone size: NA
D gene: TRBD1
V gene: TRBV19
J gene: TRBJ2-5
CDR3 DNA: TGTGCCAGTAGTTTGGACAGGGGACAAGAGACCCAGTACTTC
CDR3 protein: CASSLDRGQETQYF

clone size: once
D gene: NA
V gene: TRBV29-1
J gene: TRBJ2-1
CDR3 DNA: TGCAGCGTTGAGTTTTACAGAACAAACAATGAGCAGTTCTTC
CDR3 protein: CSVEFYRTNNEQFF

clone size: NA
D gene: TRBD1
V gene: TRBV19
J gene: TRBJ2-3
CDR3 DNA: TGTGCCAGTACCATGGACAGGGGTGCAGATACGCAGTATTTT
CDR3 protein: CASTMDRGADTQYF

clone size: NA
D gene: TRBD2
V gene: TRBV6-4
J gene: TRBJ2-1
CDR3 DNA: TGTGCCAGCAGTCAAATAGCGGGCTCCTACAATGAGCAGTTCTTC
CDR3 protein: CASSQIAGSYNEQFF

clone size: NA
D gene: NA
V gene: TRBV7-3
J gene: TRBJ2-6
CDR3 DNA: TGTGCCAGCAGCACTACAGGCACCTCTGGGGCCAACGTCCTGACTTTC
CDR3 protein: CASSTTGTSGANVLTF

clone size: NA
D gene: NA
V gene: TRBV15
J gene: TRBJ1-4
CDR3 DNA: TGTGCCACCAGCAGAGATATTCTGGCCGATGAAAAACTGTTTTTT
CDR3 protein: CATSRDILADEKLFF

clone size: once
D gene: NA
V gene: TRBV11-3
J gene: TRBJ2-3
CDR3 DNA: TGTGCCAGCAGCTTGAACAGGGGCACAGATACGCAGTATTTT
CDR3 protein: CASSLNRGTDTQYF